This T cell receptor beta chain stems from a study of breast tumors, draining lymph nodes, adjacent tissues listed by TCRdb under 2016. Notes on the research overall: The study compared TCR beta repertoires across tumor, adjacent nontumor tissue and axillary lymph nodes from breast cancer patients. In human breast cancer, the study set out to evaluate how tumor, surrounding tissue and draining lymph node repertoires relate to one another and whether T cells may move between these sites.

On the study overall, not on this receptor specifically: In luminal-like breast cancer, tumor and nontumor tissue repertoires resembled each other significantly more than in basal-like breast cancer. The data were judged consistent with most tumor T cells deriving from the lymph node and then expanding within tumor tissue. Tumors showed preferential V and J gene usage, and their T-cell repertoire diversity fell below that of lymph nodes yet above that of nontumor tissue. The study presented the conclusion that tumor T cells originate in lymph nodes as consistent with a hypothesis, not as something directly demonstrated.

The adjacent samples were made up of nontumor breast tissue around the tumor. Sequenced on an Illumina HiSeq 2000. Multiplex PCR amplification was used to generate the TCR beta chain libraries. High-throughput sequencing was used to analyze the amplified TCR beta chain products. TCRdb reworked the public reads: Q25 trimming with fastp, MiXCR clone assembly, productive beta chains retained. Every CDR3 protein is listed once, alongside the most common genes and DNA of its rows. The sample table contains about 13,000 distinct CDR3 sequences; only one count was recorded for roughly 53% of them. The ten largest account for about 42% of the sample. Turning to this clonotype: It lacks a known antigen. The record has no base qualities; no much larger clone is one base away.

Specimen: tumor-adjacent breast tissue. The receptor was derived from a female donor with breast cancer. Some clones in this sample may be carry-over from other donors' samples.

The nucleotide sequence reads TGTGCCAGCAGCCTACGAGGGGGTACTAGCAATCAGCCCCAGCATTTT. Translated, it reads CASSLRGGTSNQPQHF. The chain is made from TRBV7-2 and TRBJ1-5; 6 matching bases give a weak D call of TRBD1. Measured from the cysteine to the phenylalanine, the CDR3 is 16 residues long. The read is trimmed to its CDR3 DNA, 48 bases read in frame from base 1. The trim is 5 bases for V and 0 bases for J, with a gap of 14 bases between the germline ends. Based on the germline V gene, the CDR1 and CDR2 sequences are SGHTA and FQGNSA.